The 18 T cell receptor beta chains presented below share a single source sample, sequenced in a study of T cell changes during pregnancy in multiple sclerosis. Using immunoSEQ multiplex PCR, the repertoire was profiled, and TCRdb retains in-frame clones only, with some absent. The table lists 78,000 or so clones, 85% to 95% of them singletons. The sequenced sample was CD4+ T cells from peripheral blood mononuclear cells, obtained before pregnancy. Every receptor here comes from a female donor with multiple sclerosis, enrolled in a pregnancy study.

The chain uses TRBV9 and TRBJ1-5; TRBD1 is a possible D gene (6 bases). Per germline, CDR1 SGDLS and CDR2 YYNGEE. Trimming shortened V by 7 bases and J by 3 bases, and 11 bases separated the two germline ends. The CDR3 runs to 13 residues. CDR3 coding DNA: TGTGCCAGCGCCGGGGGGCCCAATCAGCCCCAGCATTTT. As protein: CASAGGPNQPQHF.

The rearrangement joins TRBV5-1 to TRBJ1-1; 10 bases map to TRBD1. Looked up from germline, CDR1 is SGHRS and CDR2 is YFSETQ. Trimming cost V 4 bases and J 4 bases; bases outside gene matches: 7. There are 15 residues in the CDR3. CDR3 bases: TGCGCCAGCAGCCCCCTCCGGGACAGGGGCACTGAAGCTTTCTTT. Translation: CASSPLRDRGTEAFF.

The chain employs TRBV11-3 and TRBJ1-1, with D unresolved. There are 13 residues in the CDR3. Germline V CDR1 and CDR2: SGHNT, YENEEA. Trimming removed 4 bases from V and 5 bases from J, with 11 bases in between. Here the CDR3 DNA reads TGTGCCAGCAGCTCAACACTACGGACTGAAGCTTTCTTT. It is translated as CASSSTLRTEAFF. The whole variable domain, filled in from reference TRBV11-3 and TRBJ1-1, reads EAGVVQSPRYKIIEKKQPVAFWCNPISGHNTLYWYLQNLGQGPELLIRYENEEAVDDSQLPKDRFSAERLKGVDSTLKIQPAELGDSAVYLCASSSTLRTEAFFGQGTRLTVV.

The CDR3 DNA sequence: TGTGCCAGCAGCGCAGGCTATTGGGGTTCTAGCGGGAGGACCAACACCGGGGAGCTGTTTTTT. This sequence encodes CASSAGYWGSSGRTNTGELFF. This chain connects TRBV28 to TRBJ2-2; TRBD2 agrees at 11 bases. CDR1 and CDR2 (germline): MDHEN, SYDVKM. Trimming removed 6 bases from V and 2 bases from J; junction bases left unmatched: 20. The CDR3 spans 21 residues.

As for this clone: Mismatch with germline at one junction end may stem from a read error. The V call is TRBV25-1, the J call TRBJ1-5, with 9 bases lining up with TRBD1. The length of the CDR3 is 18 residues. CDR1 and CDR2 from the germline V gene are MGHDK and SYGVNS. CDR3 sequence: CAGSDRGTGPPYNQPQHF. CDR3 DNA: TGTGCCGGCAGTGATCGCGGGACAGGGCCTCCCTACAATCAGCCCCAGCATTTT.

The CDR3 DNA sequence: TGTGCCAGTAGTAAATCGATAGGGACTAGCGGGATGGGAGAGCAGTACTTC. This gives the protein CASSKSIGTSGMGEQYF. The rearrangement links TRBV19 to TRBJ2-7; 13 nucleotides line up with TRBD2. V gave up 4 bases and J gave up 7 bases; unmatched junction bases: 13. This CDR3 comprises 17 residues. Per germline, CDR1 LNHDA and CDR2 SQIVND (reference sequence).

J is TRBJ2-3 and V is TRBV9, with TRBD2 identical over 8 bases. The CDR3 loop spans 15 amino acids. Germline assignment: CDR1 SGDLS and CDR2 YYNGEE. The junction had 5 bases not matched to a gene; V was cut back by 1 base and J by 4 bases. The chain's CDR3 is CASSVRTSLPDTQYF. CDR3 coding DNA: TGTGCCAGCAGCGTAAGGACTAGCTTGCCAGATACGCAGTATTTT.

The gene calls are TRBV19 and TRBJ2-3; 7 bases align to TRBD2. Germline V gives CDR1 LNHDA, CDR2 SQIVND (reference sequence). Germline trimming cut 2 bases from V and 0 bases from J; bases unmatched to any gene: 8. This CDR3 has 17 residues. The CDR3 coding sequence is TGTGCCAGTAGTATAAGACTAGCTCCCGTGAGCACAGATACGCAGTATTTT. Amino acid sequence: CASSIRLAPVSTDTQYF.

The chain links TRBV5-6 to TRBJ2-2; TRBD2 is a possible D gene (6 bases). Trimming left V 1 base short and J 5 bases short, with 6 bases between. The CDR3 totals 13 residues. Germline V gene lookup returns CDR1 SGHDT and CDR2 YYEEEE. The CDR3, as DNA: TGTGCCAGCAGCTTGAGCGGGACCGGGGAGCTGTTTTTT. Translating it yields CASSLSGTGELFF. Supplemented by reference TRBV5-6 and TRBJ2-2, the full variable domain reads DAGVTQSPTHLIKTRGQQVTLRCSPKSGHDTVSWYQQALGQGPQFIFQYYEEEERQRGNFPDRFSGHQFPNYSSELNVNALLLGDSALYLCASSLSGTGELFFGEGSRLTVL.

The chain uses TRBV7-9 and TRBJ2-2, with 16 nucleotides matching TRBD2. This CDR3 has 19 residues. The J segment lost 5 bases and the V segment lost 5 bases, leaving 11 bases of the junction unmatched. The germline V gene encodes CDR1 SEHNR and CDR2 FQNEAQ (reference sequence). The CDR3: CASSRAGLAGGPITGELFF. In DNA, the CDR3 is TGTGCCAGCAGCCGAGCGGGACTAGCGGGAGGGCCGATAACCGGGGAGCTGTTTTTT. The full variable domain, in which reference TRBV7-9 and TRBJ2-2 provide the parts outside the CDR3, is DTGVSQNPRHKITKRGQNVTFRCDPISEHNRLYWYRQTLGQGPEFLTYFQNEAQLEKSRLLSDRFSAERPKGSFSTLEIQRTEQGDSAMYLCASSRAGLAGGPITGELFFGEGSRLTVL.

V and J are TRBV6-5 and TRBJ2-1; 7 bases are shared with TRBD1. J lost 9 bases, V lost 2 bases, and 10 bases had no gene match. This CDR3 is 15 amino acids long. The V gene's germline CDR1 is MNHEY and CDR2 SVGAGI. The CDR3 DNA reads TGTGCCAGCAGTTACCGGGACAGTCCTCGGAGTGAGCAGTTCTTC. It translates to CASSYRDSPRSEQFF.

In DNA form, the CDR3 reads TGTGCCACCAGCAGATTGGAGGGCGGGGAGCTGTTTTTT. Translation gives CATSRLEGGELFF. The chain combines TRBV15 with TRBJ2-2; D possibly corresponds to TRBD2 (6 bases). This CDR3 region has 13 residues. Trimming took off 2 bases at V and 7 bases at J, with 8 bases between the two ends. The V gene's germline CDR1 is LNHNV and CDR2 YYDKDF (reference sequence). Variable domain in full (rest from reference TRBV15 and TRBJ2-2): DAMVIQNPRYQVTQFGKPVTLSCSQTLNHNVMYWYQQKSSQAPKLLFHYYDKDFNNEADTPDNFQSRRPNTSFCFLDIRSPGLGDTAMYLCATSRLEGGELFFGEGSRLTVL.

The CDR3 is CASSLLAGAGTDTQYF. CDR3 bases: TGTGCCAGTAGTTTGCTAGCGGGAGCGGGCACAGATACGCAGTATTTT. This rearrangement joins TRBV19 to TRBJ2-3; 10 nucleotides match TRBD2. Germline assignment: CDR1 LNHDA and CDR2 SQIVND (reference sequence). The length of the CDR3 is 16 residues. The V gene end was trimmed by 5 bases and the J gene end by 1 base; junction bases not matched to a gene: 6.

The chain employs TRBV30 and TRBJ1-5, with D unclear. Germline assignment: CDR1 GTSNPN and CDR2 SVGIG (reference sequence). CDR3 length: 13 residues. Trimming stripped 1 base from V and 4 bases from J, with 8 bases between. In nucleotides, the CDR3 is TGTGCCTGGAGTGAGCGCAAGAATCAGCCCCAGCATTTT. Its translation is CAWSERKNQPQHF.

The gene calls are TRBV4-1 and TRBJ1-2; TRBD1 agrees at 8 bases. Germline values: CDR1 MGHRA, CDR2 YSYEKL. V shed 0 bases, J shed 2 bases, and the junction held 2 bases outside the gene matches. The length of the CDR3 is 15 residues. The CDR3 sequence is CASSQDRTGNYGYTF. Written as DNA, the CDR3 is TGCGCCAGCAGCCAAGATAGGACAGGGAACTATGGCTACACCTTC.

The chain has TRBV7-3 and TRBJ2-1, with TRBD2 as a possible D gene (6 bases). Looked up from germline, CDR1 is SGHTA and CDR2 is FQGTGA. The CDR3 has 14 residues. Deletions cut 3 bases from V and 9 bases from J, with 15 bases between. Written as DNA, the CDR3 is TGTGCCAGCAGCTTGAGCCGAACTAGCTCTGAGCAGTTCTTC. It encodes CASSLSRTSSEQFF.

The V and J genes are TRBV18 and TRBJ2-3, with D possibly matching TRBD2 (6 bases). The CDR3 extends over 14 amino acids. The germline gives CDR1 KGHSH, CDR2 LQKENI. V lost 4 bases and J 3 bases, leaving 11 bases between the germline ends. DNA of the CDR3: TGTGCCAGCTCACGGGACTTTGGTACAGATACGCAGTATTTT. This encodes CASSRDFGTDTQYF.

The chain recombines TRBV6-5 with TRBJ1-2; perhaps TRBD1 as D (5 bases). CDR1 is MNHEY, CDR2 SVGAGI, per germline. CDR3 length equals 13 residues. Trimming removed 6 bases from V and 2 bases from J, with 10 bases in between. The CDR3 DNA reads as TGTGCCAGCAGCGAAGGGGCCAACTATGGCTACACCTTC. Translated, it gives CASSEGANYGYTF.